Listed below are T cell receptor beta chains from one sample, sequenced in a study of blood T cell repertoires in COVID-19. Data came from immunoSEQ multiplex PCR; TCRdb stores just in-frame clones and leaves some out. The sample has a few hundred thousand clones; around nine tenths are singletons. The sample taken for sequencing was PBMCs or T cells enriched from blood (not recorded which). The source is a woman under 40 who had recovered from COVID-19. Both conserved end residues are part of each CDR3. The order of the fields is D gene, CDR3 length, V gene, clone size, J gene, CDR3 DNA, CDR3 protein. A D gene is named only where the DNA matches it firmly. A row's size may be missing; if present it is once, few, many or a size class.

D: -; length: 15; V: TRBV6-5; size: -; J: TRBJ1-1; DNA: TGTGCCAGCAGTTACTCTCGGGTGGTATGGACTGAAGCTTTCTTT; CDR3: CASSYSRVVWTEAFF
D: TRBD1; length: 16; V: TRBV27; size: -; J: TRBJ1-6; DNA: TGTGCCAGCAGGGGGGACAGCAACTCCTATAATTCACCCCTCCACTTT; CDR3: CASRGDSNSYNSPLHF
D: -; length: 14; V: TRBV6-5; size: -; J: TRBJ1-1; DNA: TGTGCCAGCAGACCCGGGACTCCCAACACTGAAGCTTTCTTT; CDR3: CASRPGTPNTEAFF
D: TRBD1; length: 14; V: TRBV5-1; size: -; J: TRBJ2-5; DNA: TGCGCCAGCAGCTCTCGGACAGGGGGAGAGACCCAGTACTTC; CDR3: CASSSRTGGETQYF
D: TRBD1; length: 19; V: TRBV7-8; size: -; J: TRBJ1-6; DNA: TGTGCCAGCACCCCCAAATGGCCAGGGGGGCTGACCTTTAATTCACCCCTCCACTTT; CDR3: CASTPKWPGGLTFNSPLHF
D: TRBD1; length: 15; V: TRBV5-1; size: -; J: TRBJ1-4; DNA: TGCGCCAGCAGCCTTCGGACAGGGGAACAGGAAAAACTGTTTTTT; CDR3: CASSLRTGEQEKLFF
D: -; length: 13; V: TRBV6-5; size: -; J: TRBJ2-1; DNA: TGTGCCAGCAGTCCAAACATTAACAATGAGCAGTTCTTC; CDR3: CASSPNINNEQFF
D: -; length: 12; V: TRBV27; size: few; J: TRBJ2-5; DNA: TGTGCCGCCGGGCCGAGCGGGGAGACCCAGTACTTC; CDR3: CAAGPSGETQYF
D: -; length: 15; V: TRBV7-2; size: once; J: TRBJ1-5; DNA: TGTGCCAGCAGCCCGACACACAGCTACAATCAGCCCCAGCATTTT; CDR3: CASSPTHSYNQPQHF
D: -; length: 14; V: TRBV4-2; size: -; J: TRBJ2-7; DNA: TGTGCCAGCAGCCCCATTTTCACCGGACAGACGCAGTACTTC; CDR3: CASSPIFTGQTQYF
D: TRBD1; length: 14; V: TRBV5-1; size: -; J: TRBJ1-1; DNA: TGCGCCAGCAGCCTAGGGACAGCGAACACTGAAGCTTTCTTT; CDR3: CASSLGTANTEAFF
D: TRBD1; length: 15; V: TRBV27; size: -; J: TRBJ2-3; DNA: TGTGCCAGCAGCGCCGGGACAGGGGGAAGAGATACGCAGTATTTT; CDR3: CASSAGTGGRDTQYF
D: -; length: 14; V: TRBV6-5; size: -; J: TRBJ2-7; DNA: TGTGCCAGCATAATGAGCGGTAATTCCTACGAGCAGTACTTC; CDR3: CASIMSGNSYEQYF
D: -; length: 15; V: TRBV5-1; size: -; J: TRBJ1-6; DNA: TGCGCCAGCAGCATCCAGGGTTCCTATAATTCACCCCTCCACTTT; CDR3: CASSIQGSYNSPLHF
D: TRBD2; length: 13; V: TRBV29-1; size: -; J: TRBJ2-2; DNA: TGCAGCGTTGAACGGGGGGACACCGGGGAGCTGTTTTTT; CDR3: CSVERGDTGELFF
D: TRBD1; length: 14; V: TRBV3-1/TRBV3-2; size: -; J: TRBJ2-3; DNA: TGTGCCAGCAGCCCCGGACAGGGGACAGATACGCAGTATTTT; CDR3: CASSPGQGTDTQYF
D: -; length: 14; V: TRBV9; size: -; J: TRBJ1-2; DNA: TGTGCCAGCAGCCCCAGCCCAGCGGGTGCTGGCTACACCTTC; CDR3: CASSPSPAGAGYTF
D: TRBD2; length: 15; V: TRBV5-1; size: -; J: TRBJ2-7; DNA: TGCGCCAGCAGCTATTATAGCGGGGCGGGCAACGAGCAGTACTTC; CDR3: CASSYYSGAGNEQYF
D: TRBD2; length: 14; V: TRBV5-1; size: -; J: TRBJ2-5; DNA: TGCGCCAGCAGCCCCGGTCTGGGGGGGGAGACCCAGTACTTC; CDR3: CASSPGLGGETQYF
D: TRBD1; length: 13; V: TRBV29-1; size: -; J: TRBJ1-1; DNA: TGCAGCGGATGGGACAGGGGGCGAACTGAAGCTTTCTTT; CDR3: CSGWDRGRTEAFF
D: TRBD2; length: 13; V: TRBV28; size: -; J: TRBJ2-3; DNA: TGTGCCTCGGGAGGGCCGAACACAGATACGCAGTATTTT; CDR3: CASGGPNTDTQYF
D: TRBD2; length: 18; V: TRBV30; size: -; J: TRBJ2-2; DNA: TGTGCCTGGAGCGCCACTAGCGGGAGGGTCGTTGGCACCGGGGAGCTGTTTTTT; CDR3: CAWSATSGRVVGTGELFF
D: -; length: 14; V: TRBV5-8; size: -; J: TRBJ2-7; DNA: TGTGCCAGCAGCTTGCAGGCGGGCTCCTACGAGCAGTACTTC; CDR3: CASSLQAGSYEQYF
D: TRBD1; length: 14; V: TRBV19; size: -; J: TRBJ1-5; DNA: TGTGCCAGCTGGACAGGCGACCTCAATCAGCCCCAGCATTTT; CDR3: CASWTGDLNQPQHF
D: -; length: 13; V: TRBV7-2; size: -; J: TRBJ1-2; DNA: TGTGCCAGCAGCTCAGGACAGTTCCATGGCTACACCTTC; CDR3: CASSSGQFHGYTF
D: -; length: 16; V: TRBV7-9; size: once; J: TRBJ2-7; DNA: TGTGCCAGCAGCACACTGACAGGCGGAATCTACTACGAGCAGTACTTC; CDR3: CASSTLTGGIYYEQYF
D: TRBD2; length: 16; V: TRBV20-1; size: -; J: TRBJ2-1; DNA: TGCAGTGCTAGTAGAGGGACTAGCGGAGCTATCAATGAGCAGTTCTTC; CDR3: CSASRGTSGAINEQFF
D: -; length: 12; V: TRBV29-1; size: -; J: TRBJ2-1; DNA: TGCAGCGGGGACATTAACTATAATGAGCAGTTCTTC; CDR3: CSGDINYNEQFF
D: -; length: 12; V: TRBV12-5; size: -; J: TRBJ1-1; DNA: TGTGCTAGTGCTTCAGGGAACACTGAAGCTTTCTTT; CDR3: CASASGNTEAFF